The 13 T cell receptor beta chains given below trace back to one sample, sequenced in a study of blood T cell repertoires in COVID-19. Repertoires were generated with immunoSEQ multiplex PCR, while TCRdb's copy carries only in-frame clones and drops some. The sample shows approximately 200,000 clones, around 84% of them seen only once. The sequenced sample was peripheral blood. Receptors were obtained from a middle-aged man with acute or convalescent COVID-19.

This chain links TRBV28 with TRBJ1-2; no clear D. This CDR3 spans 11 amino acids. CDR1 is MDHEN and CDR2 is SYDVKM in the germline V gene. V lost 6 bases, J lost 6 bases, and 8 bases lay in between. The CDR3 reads CASRPLDGYTF. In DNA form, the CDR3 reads TGTGCCAGCAGACCTCTAGATGGCTACACCTTC.

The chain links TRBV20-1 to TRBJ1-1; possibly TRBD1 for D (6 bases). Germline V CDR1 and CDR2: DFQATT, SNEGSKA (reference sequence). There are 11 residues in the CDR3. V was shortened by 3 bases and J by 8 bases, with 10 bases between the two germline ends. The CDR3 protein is CSASRGKEAFF. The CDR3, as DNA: TGCAGTGCTAGTAGGGGGAAGGAAGCTTTCTTT.

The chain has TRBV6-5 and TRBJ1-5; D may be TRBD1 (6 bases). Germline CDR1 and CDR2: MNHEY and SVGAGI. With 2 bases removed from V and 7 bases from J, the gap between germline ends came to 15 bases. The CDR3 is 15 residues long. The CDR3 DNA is TGTGCCAGCAGTTACCCTACAGGGTTAGGGCAGCCCCAGCATTTT. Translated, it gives CASSYPTGLGQPQHF.

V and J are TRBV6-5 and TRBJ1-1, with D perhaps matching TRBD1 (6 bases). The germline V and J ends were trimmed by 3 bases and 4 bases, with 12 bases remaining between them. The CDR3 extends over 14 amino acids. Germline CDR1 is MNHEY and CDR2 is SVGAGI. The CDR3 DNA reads TGTGCCAGCAGTTATTTGGGGGCCACCACTGAAGCTTTCTTT. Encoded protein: CASSYLGATTEAFF.

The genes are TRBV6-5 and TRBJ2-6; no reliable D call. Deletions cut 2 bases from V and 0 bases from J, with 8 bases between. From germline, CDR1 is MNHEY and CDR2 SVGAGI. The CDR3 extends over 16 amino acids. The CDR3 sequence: CASSYMGSSGANVLTF. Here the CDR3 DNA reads TGTGCCAGCAGTTACATGGGCTCCTCTGGGGCCAACGTCCTGACTTTC.

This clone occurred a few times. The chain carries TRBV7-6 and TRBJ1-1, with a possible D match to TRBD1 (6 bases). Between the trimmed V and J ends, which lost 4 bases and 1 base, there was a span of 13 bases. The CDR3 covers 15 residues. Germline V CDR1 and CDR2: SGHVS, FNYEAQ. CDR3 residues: CASSSEQGTNTEAFF. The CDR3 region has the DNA TGTGCCAGCAGCTCCGAACAGGGCACGAACACTGAAGCTTTCTTT.

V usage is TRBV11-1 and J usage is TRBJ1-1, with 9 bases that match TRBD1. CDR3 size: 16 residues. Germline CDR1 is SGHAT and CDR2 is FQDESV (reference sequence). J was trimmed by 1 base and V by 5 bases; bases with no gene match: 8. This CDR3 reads CASSPRDRVGNTEAFF. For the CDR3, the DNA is TGTGCCAGCAGCCCACGGGACAGGGTGGGGAACACTGAAGCTTTCTTT. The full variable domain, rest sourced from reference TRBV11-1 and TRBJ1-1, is EAEVAQSPRYKITEKSQAVAFWCDPISGHATLYWYRQILGQGPELLVQFQDESVVDDSQLPKDRFSAERLKGVDSTLKIQPAELGDSAMYLCASSPRDRVGNTEAFFGQGTRLTVV.

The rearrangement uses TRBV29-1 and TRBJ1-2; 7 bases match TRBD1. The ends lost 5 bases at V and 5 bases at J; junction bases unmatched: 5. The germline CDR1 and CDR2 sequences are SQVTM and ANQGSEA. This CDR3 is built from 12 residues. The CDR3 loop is CSVRQGVYGYTF. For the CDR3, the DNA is TGCAGCGTTAGACAGGGCGTTTATGGCTACACCTTC.

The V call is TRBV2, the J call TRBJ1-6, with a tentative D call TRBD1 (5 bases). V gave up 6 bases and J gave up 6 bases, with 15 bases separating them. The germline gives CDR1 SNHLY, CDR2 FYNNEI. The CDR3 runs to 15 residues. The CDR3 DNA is TGTGCCAGCAGGGAGACCGGACAAGCTAATTCACCCCTCCACTTT. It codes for CASRETGQANSPLHF.

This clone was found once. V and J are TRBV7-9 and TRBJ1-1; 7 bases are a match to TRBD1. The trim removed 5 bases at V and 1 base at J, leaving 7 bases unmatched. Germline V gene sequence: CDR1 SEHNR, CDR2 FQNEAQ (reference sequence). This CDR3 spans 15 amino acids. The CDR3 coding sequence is TGTGCCAGCAGCGTCCGACAGGGTCCGAACACTGAAGCTTTCTTT. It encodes CASSVRQGPNTEAFF.

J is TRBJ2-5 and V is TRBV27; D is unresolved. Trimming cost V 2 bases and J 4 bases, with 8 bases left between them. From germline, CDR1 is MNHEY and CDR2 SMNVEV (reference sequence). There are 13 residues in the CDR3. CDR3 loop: CASSLRNGETQYF. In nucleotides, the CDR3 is TGTGCCAGCAGTTTAAGAAACGGAGAGACCCAGTACTTC.

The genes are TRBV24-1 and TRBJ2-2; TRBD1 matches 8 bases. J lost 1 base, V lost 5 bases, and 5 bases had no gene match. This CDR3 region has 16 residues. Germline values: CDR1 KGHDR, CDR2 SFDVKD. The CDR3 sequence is CATSGSGTGNTGELFF. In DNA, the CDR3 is TGTGCCACCAGTGGTTCCGGGACAGGGAACACCGGGGAGCTGTTTTTT.

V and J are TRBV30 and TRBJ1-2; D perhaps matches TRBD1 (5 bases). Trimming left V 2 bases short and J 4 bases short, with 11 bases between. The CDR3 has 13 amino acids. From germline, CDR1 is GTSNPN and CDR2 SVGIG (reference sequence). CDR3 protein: CAWSNRTFYGYTF. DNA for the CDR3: TGTGCCTGGAGTAACAGGACCTTCTATGGCTACACCTTC.